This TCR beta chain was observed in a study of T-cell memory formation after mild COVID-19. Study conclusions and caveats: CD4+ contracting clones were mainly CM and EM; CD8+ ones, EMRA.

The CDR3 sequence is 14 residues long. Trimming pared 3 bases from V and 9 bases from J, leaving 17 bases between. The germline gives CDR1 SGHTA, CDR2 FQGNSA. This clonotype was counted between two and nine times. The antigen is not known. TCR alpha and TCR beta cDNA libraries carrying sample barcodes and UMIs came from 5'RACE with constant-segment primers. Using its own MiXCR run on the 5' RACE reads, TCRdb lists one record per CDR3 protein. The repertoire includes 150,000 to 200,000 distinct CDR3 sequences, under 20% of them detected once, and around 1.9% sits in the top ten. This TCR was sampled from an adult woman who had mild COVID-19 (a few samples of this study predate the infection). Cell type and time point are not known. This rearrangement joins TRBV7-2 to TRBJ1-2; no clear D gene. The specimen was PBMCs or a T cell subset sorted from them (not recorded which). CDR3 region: CASSFIGRAGSYTF. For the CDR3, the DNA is TGTGCCAGCAGCTTCATCGGACGGGCCGGGAGCTACACCTTC.